This T cell receptor (beta chain) emerged from a study of esophageal squamous cell carcinoma under preoperative chemotherapy. Per the germline V gene, CDR1 is SGHTA and CDR2 is FQGNSA. The CDR3 contains 15 residues. V lost 11 bases and J 8 bases, leaving 27 bases between the germline ends. Study-wide results and caveats: Post-treatment tumor-infiltrating lymphocytes appeared partly derived from peripheral T cells migrating into the tumor. Abundant clones tended to shrink rather than expand after paclitaxel-nedaplatin. Tumor-infiltrating lymphocytes showed no significant post-chemotherapy TCR diversity increase, unlike peripheral T cells.

As regards this clonotype: What it binds is not known.

Noted time point: after preoperative PTX-NDP chemotherapy. Patients received paclitaxel-nedaplatin as preoperative chemotherapy before surgery. TCRdb reprocessed the PCR reads with MiXCR, giving one entry per CDR3 protein. The sample shows fewer than 20,000 distinct CDR3 sequences, about 43% of them seen only once. The clonotype comes from a human donor with esophageal squamous cell carcinoma. The donor label of this sample is uncertain. The gene calls are TRBV7-2 and TRBJ2-5; D assignment may be TRBD1 or TRBD2 (6 bases each). This sample was obtained from a patient given preoperative chemotherapy. In DNA form, the CDR3 reads TGTGCCGGGGGCCTCGGGGGCCGGGAGCAAAATACCCAGTACTTC. The encoded protein is CAGGLGGREQNTQYF.